This T cell receptor beta chain was retrieved from a study of blood T cell repertoires in COVID-19. About the study: The study drew acute and convalescent COVID-19 samples from the United States, Italy and Spain.

The method was immunoSEQ multiplex PCR; TCRdb's version includes in-frame clones alone and lacks a portion of them. The table lists about 150,000 clones, approximately 88% of them singletons, with 13% to 15% in the top ten. Germline CDR1 LNHNV, CDR2 YYDKDF (reference sequence). V gave up 4 bases and J gave up 6 bases, with 18 bases separating them. The CDR3 contains 15 residues. The sequence derives from a man aged 18 to 30 with active or convalescent COVID-19. The sample was peripheral blood. The chain has TRBV15 and TRBJ1-2; no reliable D call. The CDR3 bases are TGTGCCACCAGCATAGCTGGTAGGATTCTAGATGGCTACACCTTC. Its protein product is CATSIAGRILDGYTF. Supplemented by reference TRBV15 and TRBJ1-2, the full variable domain reads DAMVIQNPRYQVTQFGKPVTLSCSQTLNHNVMYWYQQKSSQAPKLLFHYYDKDFNNEADTPDNFQSRRPNTSFCFLDIRSPGLGDTAMYLCATSIAGRILDGYTFGSGTRLTVV.